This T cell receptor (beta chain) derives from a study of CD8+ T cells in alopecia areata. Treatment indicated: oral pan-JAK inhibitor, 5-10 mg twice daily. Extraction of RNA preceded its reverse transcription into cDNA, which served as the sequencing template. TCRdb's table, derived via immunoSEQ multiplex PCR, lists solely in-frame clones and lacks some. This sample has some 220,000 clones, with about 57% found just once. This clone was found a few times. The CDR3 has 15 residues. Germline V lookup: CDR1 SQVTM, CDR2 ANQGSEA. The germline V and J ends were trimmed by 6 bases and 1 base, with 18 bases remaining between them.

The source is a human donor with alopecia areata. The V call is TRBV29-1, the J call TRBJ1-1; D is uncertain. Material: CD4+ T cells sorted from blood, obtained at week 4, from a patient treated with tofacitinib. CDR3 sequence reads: CSVHTPEGPNTEAFF. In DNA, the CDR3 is TGCAGCGTCCATACCCCGGAGGGTCCGAACACTGAAGCTTTCTTT.